This T cell receptor (beta chain) was profiled in a study of OX40 agonist ivuxolimab in advanced cancers. The protocol was immunoSEQ multiplex PCR, while the TCRdb copy is restricted to in-frame clones and leaves out a portion. The sample shows about 80,000 clones, 80% to 90% of them seen only once. Whole-study results and caveats: The average count of expanded clones was higher among CD8+ T cells than among CD4+.

This clone was recorded a few times. Its antigen is unidentified. Trimming at V came to 4 bases and at J to 7 bases, leaving 8 bases not matched to a gene. CDR1 is SGHRS and CDR2 is YFSETQ in the germline V gene. This CDR3 has 14 residues. Sequencing was performed on CD4+ or CD8+ T cells sorted from blood, taken in a trial of the OX40 agonist ivuxolimab. J is TRBJ1-5 and V is TRBV5-1; the match to TRBD1 covers 7 bases. The origin of this receptor is an adult with an advanced solid tumor such as melanoma, head and neck, liver or kidney cancer. CDR3 protein: CASSRGTEGQPQHF. CDR3 DNA sequence: TGCGCCAGCAGCAGGGGGACAGAAGGCCAGCCCCAGCATTTT.